One and the same sample provided the 21 T cell receptor beta chains below, sequenced in a study of human T cells and chemical hapten exposure. TCRdb reanalysed the RACE reads using MiXCR and keeps one entry per CDR3 protein. The profile shows 130,000 or so distinct CDR3 sequences, about 11% of them singletons. Sample time point: patch test 3, about 24 weeks after DPC sensitization. Documented treatment: therapeutic diphenylcyclopropenone sensitization with weekly scalp DPC. Sequencing was performed on whole blood, taken in connection with sensitization to the hapten diphenylcyclopropenone (DPC). All receptors come from a woman aged 50 to 65 with alopecia areata. Some clones in this sample may be carry-over from other donors' samples.

This clonotype was seen more than once but under ten times. The chain links TRBV15 to TRBJ2-2; D is ambiguous. Trimming removed 0 bases from V and 5 bases from J, with 7 bases in between. Germline loops: CDR1 LNHNV, CDR2 YYDKDF (reference sequence). This CDR3 spans 14 amino acids. The CDR3 loop is CATSRDRATGELFF. CDR3 DNA sequence: TGTGCCACCAGCAGAGATAGGGCAACCGGGGAGCTGTTTTTT.

This clonotype was recorded a few times. This chain connects TRBV7-9 to TRBJ1-5, with D perhaps TRBD1 (5 bases). Germline V lookup: CDR1 SEHNR, CDR2 FQNEAQ (reference sequence). V lost 0 bases to trimming and J lost 6 bases, with 15 bases between them. The CDR3 sequence is 16 residues long. This CDR3 is CASSLAETVLGQPQHF. The CDR3 DNA reads TGTGCCAGCAGCTTAGCGGAGACAGTCTTAGGTCAGCCCCAGCATTTT. Full variable domain (missing parts from reference TRBV7-9 and TRBJ1-5): DTGVSQNPRHKITKRGQNVTFRCDPISEHNRLYWYRQTLGQGPEFLTYFQNEAQLEKSRLLSDRFSAERPKGSFSTLEIQRTEQGDSAMYLCASSLAETVLGQPQHFGDGTRLSIL.

This clonotype turned up a few times. The gene calls are TRBV20-1 and TRBJ1-4, with D perhaps TRBD1 (6 bases). CDR1 and CDR2 from the germline V gene are DFQATT and SNEGSKA (reference sequence). The V gene lost 7 bases and the J gene lost 0 bases, with 15 bases spanning the gap. This CDR3 has 15 amino acids. This chain's CDR3 is CSVLDSGSTNEKLFF. Here the CDR3 DNA reads TGCAGTGTTTTGGACAGTGGCTCAACTAATGAAAAACTGTTTTTT.

V gene TRBV18 combines with J gene TRBJ2-5; D may match TRBD1 or TRBD2 (6 bases each). Trimming cost V 3 bases and J 5 bases, with 13 bases left between them. The length of the CDR3 is 14 residues. CDR1 and CDR2 (germline): KGHSH, LQKENI. In nucleotides, the CDR3 is TGTGCCAGCTCACCCCCGGGGGCCCGGGAGACCCAGTACTTC. Its translation: CASSPPGARETQYF.

The chain combines TRBV4-1 with TRBJ2-3, with 7 bases matching TRBD2. V lost 4 bases, J lost 4 bases, and 8 bases stayed unmatched. The CDR3 is made up of 15 amino acids. Germline-derived CDR1 and CDR2 are MGHRA and YSYEKL. The chain's CDR3 is CASSLRAGEPDTQYF. CDR3 bases: TGCGCCAGCAGCCTCCGTGCGGGAGAACCAGATACGCAGTATTTT.

The rearrangement uses TRBV12-3 or TRBV12-4 and TRBJ2-1; tentative D call: TRBD1 (5 bases). The V gene lost 3 bases and the J gene lost 4 bases, with 10 bases spanning the gap. This CDR3 contains 14 residues. The CDR3 bases are TGTGCCAGCAGTTTTCGGCAGGGATACAATGAGCAGTTCTTC. It specifies CASSFRQGYNEQFF.

The V and J genes are TRBV7-2 and TRBJ2-3; 8 nucleotides line up with TRBD2. V lost 5 bases, J lost 0 bases, and 4 bases stayed unmatched. CDR1 is SGHTA and CDR2 is FQGNSA in the germline V gene. The CDR3 runs 15 residues. CDR3 amino acids: CASSSRGGSTDTQYF. The CDR3 DNA reads TGTGCCAGCAGCAGTCGGGGGGGCAGCACAGATACGCAGTATTTT.

This clonotype has just a few counts. The genes are TRBV19 and TRBJ2-7; 7 bases align to TRBD2. CDR3 length equals 14 residues. V gave up 9 bases and J gave up 1 base; unmatched junction bases: 9. The germline gives CDR1 LNHDA, CDR2 SQIVND (reference sequence). CDR3 loop: CASSWGGGSYEQYF. In DNA, the CDR3 is TGTGCCAGCTCCTGGGGGGGAGGTTCCTACGAGCAGTACTTC.

This clonotype was seen a handful of times. The chain links TRBV20-1 to TRBJ2-5; 7 nucleotides line up with TRBD2. This CDR3 has 12 residues. After removal of 6 bases from V and 5 bases from J, the junction contained 6 bases not matched to a gene. Germline-derived CDR1 and CDR2 are DFQATT and SNEGSKA (reference sequence). CDR3 residues: CSAAGGGETQYF. Here the CDR3 DNA reads TGCAGTGCCGCCGGCGGGGGTGAGACCCAGTACTTC.

In its sample, this clonotype was seen once. The rearrangement joins TRBV3-1 to TRBJ2-5; possibly TRBD2 for D (5 bases). The germline gives CDR1 LGHDT, CDR2 YNNKEL (reference sequence). The length of the CDR3 is 15 residues. The ends were cut back, 3 bases at V and 3 bases at J, with 14 bases in the middle. CDR3 in DNA: TGTGCCAGCAGCCACGGGGATACGATTGAAGAGACCCAGTACTTC. It specifies CASSHGDTIEETQYF.

This clonotype was counted between two and nine times. The genes are TRBV10-3 and TRBJ1-1; tentative D call: TRBD1 (5 bases). The CDR3 extends over 14 amino acids. Germline values: CDR1 ENHRY, CDR2 SYGVKD. V lost 2 bases, J lost 4 bases, and 11 bases lay in between. The CDR3 protein is CAISEGGRGTEAFF. DNA of the CDR3: TGTGCCATCAGTGAGGGGGGTCGAGGCACTGAAGCTTTCTTT.

The chain employs TRBV30 and TRBJ2-3; tentative D call: TRBD1 (5 bases). Germline V gene sequence: CDR1 GTSNPN, CDR2 SVGIG (reference sequence). The CDR3 totals 15 residues. V dropped 4 bases and J dropped 3 bases, with 17 bases sitting between them. The CDR3 coding sequence is TGTGCCTGGAACCTCGACAGCTTAGTAACAGATACGCAGTATTTT. Encoded protein: CAWNLDSLVTDTQYF.

This clonotype was detected a few times. The chain joins TRBV29-1 to TRBJ1-2, with 8 positions matching TRBD1. Germline V gives CDR1 SQVTM, CDR2 ANQGSEA. The CDR3 consists of 14 residues. Trimming at V came to 3 bases and at J to 4 bases, leaving 7 bases not matched to a gene. CDR3 nucleotide sequence: TGCAGCGTTGAGTGGACAGGGAGGGTCTATGGCTACACCTTC. The encoded protein is CSVEWTGRVYGYTF. The whole variable domain, remainder taken from reference TRBV29-1 and TRBJ1-2, is SAVISQKPSRDICQRGTSLTIQCQVDSQVTMMFWYRQQPGQSLTLIATANQGSEATYESGFVIDKFPISRPNLTFSTLTVSNMSPEDSSIYLCSVEWTGRVYGYTFGSGTRLTVV.

This clonotype was counted a few times. The DNA of the CDR3 is TGTGCCAGCAAAGAGGCAAAGGGCTACGGTACAGATACGCAGTATTTT. Protein product: CASKEAKGYGTDTQYF. The chain links TRBV6-5 to TRBJ2-3; D is unresolved. V was shortened by 7 bases and J by 3 bases, with 20 bases between the two germline ends. The germline gives CDR1 MNHEY, CDR2 SVGAGI. This CDR3 contains 16 residues.

This clonotype was counted between two and nine times. The J gene is TRBJ2-3, the V gene TRBV5-6; 11 bases are shared with TRBD2. The V gene end was trimmed by 5 bases and the J gene end by 5 bases; junction bases not matched to a gene: 7. The CDR3 is 15 residues long. Germline CDR1 is SGHDT and CDR2 is YYEEEE. CDR3 nucleotide sequence: TGTGCCAGCAGGCCACTAGCGGGGGACCGAGATACGCAGTATTTT. Protein: CASRPLAGDRDTQYF.

The rearrangement joins TRBV28 to TRBJ2-5; the match to TRBD1 covers 9 bases. From germline, CDR1 is MDHEN and CDR2 SYDVKM. The CDR3 runs 17 residues. Trimming removed 4 bases from V and 2 bases from J; junction bases left unmatched: 11. This CDR3 reads CASSSFRDRALQETQYF. For the CDR3, the DNA is TGTGCCAGCAGTTCCTTCCGGGACAGGGCCCTACAAGAGACCCAGTACTTC.

The chain carries TRBV13 and TRBJ1-6; D remains unclear. The germline V gene encodes CDR1 PRHDT and CDR2 FYEKMQ (reference sequence). V lost 5 bases and J lost 14, with 13 bases in between. CDR3 length equals 12 residues. CDR3 residues: CASSPGSGSLHF. Here the CDR3 DNA reads TGTGCCAGCAGCCCGGGCTCTGGGTCCCTCCACTTT.

This clonotype was detected many times. This chain connects TRBV29-1 to TRBJ2-7; 11 nucleotides match TRBD2. V lost 4 bases and J lost 2; bases outside the gene matches: 4. The CDR3 consists of 14 residues. Germline assignment: CDR1 SQVTM and CDR2 ANQGSEA. The CDR3 DNA is TGCAGCGTTGCCCTAGCGGGGGGACCCTACGAGCAGTACTTC. Translation: CSVALAGGPYEQYF.

In this sample, this clonotype turned up many times. The chain uses TRBV29-1 and TRBJ2-3; 13 bases match TRBD2. Germline V gene lookup returns CDR1 SQVTM and CDR2 ANQGSEA. V was clipped by 5 bases and J by 5 bases; unmatched bases: 4. The CDR3 is 14 amino acids. CDR3 sequence reads: CSVLTSGRQDTQYF. For the CDR3, the DNA is TGCAGCGTTTTGACTAGCGGGAGGCAAGATACGCAGTATTTT.

This clonotype appeared a few times. This sequence joins TRBV7-9 and TRBJ1-2; the match to TRBD1 covers 8 bases. The CDR3 extends over 12 amino acids. The trim removed 5 bases at V and 10 bases at J, leaving 6 bases unmatched. Germline-derived CDR1 and CDR2 are SEHNR and FQNEAQ (reference sequence). The CDR3 region is CASSLPTGDYTF. CDR3 DNA: TGTGCCAGCAGCCTCCCGACAGGGGACTACACCTTC. The variable domain in full, with the rest retrieved from reference TRBV7-9 and TRBJ1-2, is DTGVSQNPRHKITKRGQNVTFRCDPISEHNRLYWYRQTLGQGPEFLTYFQNEAQLEKSRLLSDRFSAERPKGSFSTLEIQRTEQGDSAMYLCASSLPTGDYTFGSGTRLTVV.

In its sample, this clonotype was seen many times. This chain joins TRBV10-3 and TRBJ2-3; 9 positions agree with TRBD2. The CDR3 consists of 16 residues. Germline values: CDR1 ENHRY, CDR2 SYGVKD. Trimming took 8 bases from V and 2 from J; bases not matched to a gene: 11. Written as DNA, the CDR3 is TGTGCCATCGCCCAGAGCGGGGGGTCTTTCACAGATACGCAGTATTTT. Encoded protein: CAIAQSGGSFTDTQYF.